These 13 T cell receptor beta chains came from one sample sequenced in a study of blood T cell repertoires in COVID-19. Libraries were prepared by immunoSEQ multiplex PCR; TCRdb keeps only in-frame clonotypes and omits some of them. This repertoire shows 150,000 to 200,000 clones, around nine tenths found once; its top ten account for 2.5% to 3%. Sequencing was performed on peripheral blood. The receptors derive from a man aged 40-49 years with active or convalescent COVID-19.

J is TRBJ2-7 and V is TRBV6-5; 8 bases map to TRBD2. Germline values: CDR1 MNHEY, CDR2 SVGAGI. J lost 1 base, V lost 6 bases, and 5 bases had no gene match. The CDR3 spans 14 residues. CDR3 loop: CASSVRGGSYEQYF. The DNA of the CDR3 is TGTGCCAGCAGCGTCCGGGGGGGTTCCTACGAGCAGTACTTC.

The chain carries TRBV4-1 and TRBJ1-2; 7 bases are shared with TRBD1. V was clipped by 1 base and J by 4 bases; unmatched bases: 9. Germline CDR1 is MGHRA and CDR2 is YSYEKL. The CDR3 loop spans 16 amino acids. For the CDR3, the DNA is TGCGCCAGCAGCCAAGGTGGGGCAGGGGGACGCTATGGCTACACCTTC. This codes for CASSQGGAGGRYGYTF.

The V call is TRBV2, the J call TRBJ1-3, with 8 bases fitting TRBD1. With 11 bases clipped from V and 4 bases from J, the junction kept 4 bases outside the gene matches. Germline lookup yields CDR1 SNHLY and CDR2 FYNNEI. The CDR3 has 12 amino acids. The CDR3 is CAVGTGGNTIYF. The DNA of the CDR3 is TGTGCCGTGGGGACAGGAGGAAACACCATATATTTT.

This clone occurred once. This rearrangement joins TRBV7-2 to TRBJ1-2; the D gene is possibly TRBD1 (6 bases). The CDR3 is 14 residues long. Trimming left V 1 base short and J 7 bases short, with 13 bases between. CDR1 SGHTA and CDR2 FQGNSA come from the germline V gene. CDR3 in DNA: TGTGCCAGCAGCTTAGGGGGGGGCTTTGGTGGCTACACCTTC. Its translation: CASSLGGGFGGYTF.

The V call is TRBV6-1, the J call TRBJ1-5, with D hard to call. The CDR3 has 17 residues. V shed 4 bases and J shed 0 bases, with 16 bases lying between them. CDR1 and CDR2 from the germline V gene are MNHNS and SASEGT. DNA of the CDR3: TGTGCCAGCAGTGTAGCTGGCGGAGGGTATAGCAATCAGCCCCAGCATTTT. Residues: CASSVAGGGYSNQPQHF.

The chain employs TRBV3-1 (or the pseudogene TRBV3-2) and TRBJ2-5; possible D gene TRBD2, 5 bases. CDR1 and CDR2 (germline): LGHDT, YNNKEL (reference sequence). The CDR3 has 14 residues. Trimming shortened V by 0 bases and J by 5 bases, and 10 bases separated the two germline ends. CDR3 coding DNA: TGTGCCAGCAGCCAAGACAGGACTGGGGAGACCCAGTACTTC. It translates to CASSQDRTGETQYF.

The chain is built from TRBV19 and TRBJ1-1, with D uncertain. The CDR3 consists of 14 residues. CDR1 and CDR2 (germline): LNHDA, SQIVND (reference sequence). V was shortened by 3 bases and J by 1 base, with 9 bases between the two germline ends. CDR3: CASSIAATNTEAFF. The CDR3 DNA is TGTGCCAGTAGTATTGCAGCGACGAACACTGAAGCTTTCTTT.

This chain links TRBV2 with TRBJ2-5, with D unresolved. Trimming removed 7 bases at V and 5 bases at J, with 5 bases between. The germline V gene has CDR1 SNHLY and CDR2 FYNNEI. This CDR3 is built from 10 residues. The DNA for the CDR3 is TGTGCCAGCACGCAGGAGACCCAGTACTTC. It translates to CASTQETQYF.

This rearrangement joins TRBV5-6 to TRBJ2-1; 11 nucleotides line up with TRBD2. Germline V CDR1 and CDR2: SGHDT, YYEEEE. V dropped 0 bases and J dropped 9; count of bases not matched to a gene: 8. The CDR3 contains 16 residues. The CDR3 DNA is TGTGCCAGCAGCTTGGGACTAGCGGGGTTTTTCGGTGAGCAGTTCTTC. It codes for CASSLGLAGFFGEQFF.

The chain recombines TRBV3-1 (or the pseudogene TRBV3-2) with TRBJ2-5; 7 nucleotides match TRBD2. Trimming removed 1 base from V and 3 bases from J; junction bases left unmatched: 2. The CDR3 length is 14 residues. Germline V CDR1 and CDR2: LGHDT, YNNKEL (reference sequence). In DNA, the CDR3 is TGTGCCAGCAGCCAAGGGGGGGGGAAAGAGACCCAGTACTTC. It yields the protein CASSQGGGKETQYF.

A single count supports this clone. J is TRBJ1-2 and V is TRBV30; TRBD1 agrees at 9 bases. This CDR3 contains 13 residues. With 0 bases clipped from V and 7 bases from J, the junction kept 3 bases outside the gene matches. CDR1 is GTSNPN and CDR2 is SVGIG in the germline V gene (reference sequence). CDR3 sequence (DNA): TGTGCCTGGAGTGTAGGACAGGGGATTGGCTACACCTTC. Amino acid sequence: CAWSVGQGIGYTF.

The chain recombines TRBV21-1 with TRBJ2-5; the table's D call, TRBD2, was not checked against the DNA. TRBV21-1 is designated a pseudogene. The CDR3 totals 20 residues. CDR3 residues: CASSTHPMRLAGFFSEVQYF. For the CDR3, the DNA is TGTGCCAGCAGCACTCATCCAATGCGACTAGCGGGGTTTTTTTCTGAGGTCCAGTACTTC.

The genes are TRBV7-9 and TRBJ1-3; possible D gene TRBD1, 5 bases. Germline lookup yields CDR1 SEHNR and CDR2 FQNEAQ (reference sequence). The CDR3 spans 17 residues. Trimming stripped 5 bases from V and 2 bases from J, with 19 bases between. CDR3 protein: CASSPPLLTEPGNTIYF. The DNA of the CDR3 is TGTGCCAGCAGCCCTCCCCTCCTGACAGAGCCTGGAAACACCATATATTTT. Based on the CDR3 plus reference TRBV7-9 and TRBJ1-3, the full variable domain is DTGVSQNPRHKITKRGQNVTFRCDPISEHNRLYWYRQTLGQGPEFLTYFQNEAQLEKSRLLSDRFSAERPKGSFSTLEIQRTEQGDSAMYLCASSPPLLTEPGNTIYFGEGSWLTVV.